These 30 T cell receptor beta chains share one sample of origin, sequenced in a study of blood T cell repertoires in COVID-19. Some clones are missing from TCRdb's copy, which holds only in-frame ones; the method was immunoSEQ multiplex PCR. The sample contains some 200,000 clones, less than 90% of which appear only once. Sequencing was done on a sample of peripheral blood. The receptors here all came from a woman aged 80 or over with COVID-19, enrolled during active disease.

This clone was seen only once. This chain connects TRBV27 to TRBJ1-4; D may be TRBD1 (5 bases). CDR3 length: 14 residues. The V end lost 1 base, the J end lost 8 bases, and 11 bases lay between the germline ends. CDR1 is MNHEY and CDR2 is SMNVEV in the germline V gene (reference sequence). The CDR3 spells CASSLFPTAEKLFF. DNA for the CDR3: TGTGCCAGCAGTTTATTCCCGACAGCCGAAAAACTGTTTTTT.

This sequence joins TRBV7-3 and TRBJ2-5; 9 bases fit TRBD2. The junction had 8 bases not matched to a gene; V was cut back by 4 bases and J by 5 bases. The CDR3 has 15 amino acids. Germline values: CDR1 SGHTA, CDR2 FQGTGA. The CDR3 DNA reads TGTGCCAGCAGCTCCTCCGGGACTAGCTGGGAGACCCAGTACTTC. Protein sequence: CASSSSGTSWETQYF.

The genes are TRBV5-4 and TRBJ2-5; 9 bases line up with TRBD1. The CDR3 has 13 amino acids. CDR1 and CDR2 from the germline V gene are SGHNT and YYREEE (reference sequence). Trimming at V came to 2 bases and at J to 7 bases, leaving 3 bases not matched to a gene. The CDR3 DNA reads TGTGCCAGCAGCTTAGGACAGGGGTTGACCCAGTACTTC. It encodes CASSLGQGLTQYF.

The gene calls are TRBV3-1 (or the pseudogene TRBV3-2) and TRBJ1-5; no reliable D call. Trimming took 1 base from V and 4 from J, leaving 11 bases between them. Germline V CDR1 and CDR2: LGHDT, YNNKEL (reference sequence). The CDR3 sequence is 15 residues long. CDR3 coding DNA: TGTGCCAGCAGCCAAGCGGGGAGCACTAATCAGCCCCAGCATTTT. Protein sequence: CASSQAGSTNQPQHF.

Worth noting for this clone: Relative to the germline gene, one junction end is altered; a read error may explain this. V gene TRBV6-5 combines with J gene TRBJ2-7, with a weak D call TRBD1 (5 bases). The CDR3 spans 12 residues. The germline V gene encodes CDR1 MNHEY and CDR2 SVGAGI. The CDR3 DNA sequence: TGTGCCAGTAGTTCTAGGGGTTACGAGCAGTACTTC. Its protein is CASSSRGYEQYF.

This chain links TRBV18 with TRBJ1-2; perhaps TRBD1 as D (5 bases). V shed 2 bases and J shed 8 bases, with 12 bases lying between them. Germline V gene data show CDR1 as KGHSH and CDR2 as LQKENI. The CDR3 consists of 13 residues. In DNA form, the CDR3 reads TGTGCCAGCTCACCAACGGGGGGTGACGGCTACACCTTC. The encoded protein is CASSPTGGDGYTF.

The chain combines TRBV10-3 with TRBJ1-6; tentative D call: TRBD1 (5 bases). In germline, CDR1 is ENHRY, CDR2 SYGVKD. This CDR3 comprises 20 residues. Trimming took off 3 bases at V and 0 bases at J, with 21 bases between the two ends. CDR3 region: CAISDHGGPNPSSYNSPLHF. The DNA for the CDR3 is TGTGCCATCAGTGATCACGGGGGACCCAACCCAAGCTCCTATAATTCACCCCTCCACTTT.

V is TRBV3-1 (or the pseudogene TRBV3-2) and J is TRBJ2-3; 9 positions agree with TRBD1. This CDR3 region has 18 residues. V dropped 2 bases and J dropped 5; count of bases not matched to a gene: 14. Germline loops: CDR1 LGHDT, CDR2 YNNKEL (reference sequence). The CDR3 DNA is TGTGCCAGCAGCCAACCCTCTGGACAGGGGTGGGGGAGAGATACGCAGTATTTT. Protein: CASSQPSGQGWGRDTQYF.

The chain couples TRBV19 to TRBJ2-2, with a possible D match to TRBD2 (5 bases). Trimming stripped 7 bases from V and 3 bases from J, with 12 bases between. CDR1 LNHDA and CDR2 SQIVND come from the germline V gene (reference sequence). The CDR3 runs 14 residues. DNA of the CDR3: TGTGCCAGTACCCAGCGGACGTACACCGGGGAGCTGTTTTTT. Translating it yields CASTQRTYTGELFF.

This clone has more than one count but fewer than ten. V usage is TRBV4-3 and J usage is TRBJ2-3; the match to TRBD1 covers 10 bases. Trimming cost V 1 base and J 4 bases; bases outside gene matches: 5. CDR3 size: 16 residues. Germline V gene lookup returns CDR1 LGHNA and CDR2 YSLEER. In DNA, the CDR3 is TGCGCCAGCAGCCAAGGGACGGGACAGGGGTCAGATACGCAGTATTTT. Protein sequence: CASSQGTGQGSDTQYF.

A few counts support this clone. J is TRBJ2-7 and V is TRBV11-2; 8 bases agree with TRBD1. The length of the CDR3 is 15 residues. The V gene's germline CDR1 is SGHAT and CDR2 FQNNGV. Unmatched junction bases numbered 9, after V lost 2 bases and J lost 6 bases. The CDR3 bases are TGTGCCAGCAGCTTATCCGGGACAGGAGGAGGCGAGCAGTACGTC. Translated, it gives CASSLSGTGGGEQYV.

This clone has just one count. The gene calls are TRBV6-1 and TRBJ1-5; D might be TRBD1 (5 bases). Trimming stripped 3 bases from V and 4 bases from J, with 7 bases between. The CDR3 covers 13 residues. Germline V CDR1 and CDR2: MNHNS, SASEGT. The CDR3 bases are TGTGCCAGCAGTGACAGGGTTAATCAGCCCCAGCATTTT. It codes for CASSDRVNQPQHF.

This clone was seen a few times. The V and J genes are TRBV28 and TRBJ1-3; D is unclear. The CDR3 totals 16 residues. V lost 6 bases and J lost 2, with 17 bases in between. CDR1 and CDR2 from the germline V gene are MDHEN and SYDVKM. CDR3 sequence reads: CASSITWGVAGNTIYF. The CDR3, as DNA: TGTGCCAGCAGCATAACTTGGGGAGTCGCTGGAAACACCATATATTTT. The full variable domain, in which reference TRBV28 and TRBJ1-3 provide the parts outside the CDR3, is DVKVTQSSRYLVKRTGEKVFLECVQDMDHENMFWYRQDPGLGLRLIYFSYDVKMKEKGDIPEGYSVSREKKERFSLILESASTNQTSMYLCASSITWGVAGNTIYFGEGSWLTVV.

About this clone: The junction does not match germline at one end; this may be a read error. The chain uses TRBV7-7 and TRBJ2-5, with a possible D match to TRBD2 (5 bases). CDR3 size: 15 residues. Looked up from germline, CDR1 is SSHAT and CDR2 is FNYEAQ (reference sequence). CDR3 sequence: CASSLVGRSEETQYF. DNA of the CDR3: TGTGCTAGCAGCTTAGTAGGGAGAAGTGAAGAGACCCAGTACTTC.

The CDR3 loop is CASRGQGAPGYTF. DNA for the CDR3: TGTGCCAGCCGAGGTCAGGGGGCCCCTGGCTACACCTTC. The chain recombines TRBV27 with TRBJ1-2; TRBD1 matches at 8 bases. CDR1 MNHEY and CDR2 SMNVEV come from the germline V gene (reference sequence). CDR3 size: 13 residues. The J segment lost 7 bases and the V segment lost 8 bases, leaving 9 bases of the junction unmatched.

V gene TRBV7-9 combines with J gene TRBJ1-2; 9 nucleotides align to TRBD1. The CDR3 consists of 14 residues. V trimming: 6 bases; J trimming: 2 bases; junction bases outside the gene matches: 4. CDR1 is SEHNR and CDR2 is FQNEAQ in the germline V gene (reference sequence). CDR3 nucleotides: TGTGCCAGCAGGAAAGGGACAGGGAACTATGGCTACACCTTC. This sequence encodes CASRKGTGNYGYTF.

The chain couples TRBV7-3 to TRBJ2-1; 11 nucleotides agree with TRBD2. In germline, CDR1 is SGHTA, CDR2 FQGTGA. CDR3 length: 16 residues. V shed 4 bases and J 3 bases; nucleotides not matched to a gene: 5. DNA of the CDR3: TGTGCCAGCAGCTCCTCGGGACTAGCGGACTACAATGAGCAGTTCTTC. This encodes CASSSSGLADYNEQFF.

This sequence joins TRBV9 and TRBJ1-2; 7 nucleotides agree with TRBD1. J was trimmed by 4 bases and V by 0 bases; bases with no gene match: 15. Germline V gene sequence: CDR1 SGDLS, CDR2 YYNGEE. CDR3 length: 18 residues. The CDR3 sequence is CASSVEAPRDRVVYGYTF. CDR3 sequence (DNA): TGTGCCAGCAGCGTAGAGGCCCCCCGCGACAGGGTGGTCTATGGCTACACCTTC.

V is TRBV9 and J is TRBJ2-7, with 7 positions matching TRBD1. Trimming removed 0 bases from V and 6 bases from J; junction bases left unmatched: 3. CDR1 and CDR2 (germline): SGDLS, YYNGEE. The CDR3 totals 13 residues. In nucleotides, the CDR3 is TGTGCCAGCAGCGTAGGGCCAGGGGGCGAGCAGTACTTC. Protein product: CASSVGPGGEQYF.

V is TRBV28 and J is TRBJ2-1, with D maybe TRBD2 (6 bases). The CDR3 contains 15 residues. Per germline, CDR1 MDHEN and CDR2 SYDVKM. Trimming pared 2 bases from V and 5 bases from J, leaving 13 bases between. In DNA form, the CDR3 reads TGTGCCAGCAGTTTAGCGGGGCTGGGGAACAATGAGCAGTTCTTC. It specifies CASSLAGLGNNEQFF. Variable domain in full (rest from reference TRBV28 and TRBJ2-1): DVKVTQSSRYLVKRTGEKVFLECVQDMDHENMFWYRQDPGLGLRLIYFSYDVKMKEKGDIPEGYSVSREKKERFSLILESASTNQTSMYLCASSLAGLGNNEQFFGPGTRLTVL.

The chain couples TRBV5-1 to TRBJ2-2; 7 bases fit TRBD1. This CDR3 spans 14 amino acids. Germline trimming cut 6 bases from V and 4 bases from J; bases unmatched to any gene: 6. Germline V lookup: CDR1 SGHRS, CDR2 YFSETQ. The CDR3 region has the DNA TGCGCCAGCATGTTCCCAGGGGGCACCGGGGAGCTGTTTTTT. The encoded protein is CASMFPGGTGELFF.

The V call is TRBV28, the J call TRBJ2-5; D not certain. The germline gives CDR1 MDHEN, CDR2 SYDVKM. CDR3 length: 15 amino acids. Trimming left V 3 bases short and J 3 bases short, with 14 bases between. CDR3 protein: CASSLVAAEKETQYF. The CDR3 DNA is TGTGCCAGCAGTTTGGTTGCGGCCGAGAAAGAGACCCAGTACTTC.

The chain is built from TRBV30 and TRBJ2-5, with no clear D. The CDR3 consists of 11 residues. Looked up from germline, CDR1 is GTSNPN and CDR2 is SVGIG (reference sequence). Deletions cut 0 bases from V and 5 bases from J, with 4 bases between. The CDR3 here is CAWSVSETQYF. Here the CDR3 DNA reads TGTGCCTGGAGTGTTTCTGAGACCCAGTACTTC. Looking up the rest from reference TRBV30 and TRBJ2-5 gives the full variable domain: SQTIHQWPATLVQPVGSPLSLECTVEGTSNPNLYWYRQAAGRGLQLLFYSVGIGQISSEVPQNLSASRPQDRQFILSSKKLLLSDSGFYLCAWSVSETQYFGPGTRLLVL.

The V and J genes are TRBV7-2 and TRBJ1-6, with 9 bases lining up with TRBD1. V was pared by 2 bases and J by 7 bases, with 9 bases of the junction left unmatched. The CDR3 is 17 amino acids. From germline, CDR1 is SGHTA and CDR2 FQGNSA. In nucleotides, the CDR3 is TGTGCCAGCAGCTTAACTCCGGGACAGGGCGGGAATTCACCCCTCCACTTT. It encodes CASSLTPGQGGNSPLHF. The full variable domain, its missing parts supplied by reference TRBV7-2 and TRBJ1-6, is GAGVSQSPSNKVTEKGKDVELRCDPISGHTALYWYRQSLGQGLEFLIYFQGNSAPDKSGLPSDRFSAERTGGSVSTLTIQRTQQEDSAVYLCASSLTPGQGGNSPLHFGNGTRLTVT.

The chain combines TRBV6-6 with TRBJ1-1, with D unclear. Germline assignment: CDR1 MNHNY and CDR2 SVGAGI (reference sequence). The CDR3 length is 18 residues. Trimming stripped 5 bases from V and 0 bases from J, with 22 bases between. The CDR3 coding sequence is TGTGCCAGCAGTCAACGCCCTCTGGCCCGTATTATGAACACTGAAGCTTTCTTT. Translating gives CASSQRPLARIMNTEAFF.

The table lists this clone with a few counts. The gene calls are TRBV27 and TRBJ1-1; TRBD1 aligns across 7 bases. The CDR3 length is 13 residues. V was pared by 3 bases and J by 5 bases, with 3 bases of the junction left unmatched. Germline assignment: CDR1 MNHEY and CDR2 SMNVEV (reference sequence). The chain's CDR3 is CASSLRGRTEAFF. In nucleotides, the CDR3 is TGTGCCAGCAGTTTGAGGGGGCGTACTGAAGCTTTCTTT.

This clone was seen a few times. This chain connects TRBV7-8 to TRBJ1-6; a possible D gene is TRBD1 (6 bases). V lost 5 bases, J lost 7 bases, and 18 bases lay in between. CDR3 size: 16 residues. Per germline, CDR1 SGHVS and CDR2 FQNEAQ. CDR3 DNA: TGTGCCAGCAGCCTGAATCAGGACAGAGGGAATTCACCCCTCCACTTT. This codes for CASSLNQDRGNSPLHF.

As DNA, the CDR3 is TGTGCCAGCTCAGGGCGTAGCGGAACTAGCACAGATACGCAGTATTTT. Protein sequence: CASSGRSGTSTDTQYF. V gene TRBV18 combines with J gene TRBJ2-3; possible D gene TRBD2, 6 bases. Germline CDR1 is KGHSH and CDR2 is LQKENI. Between the trimmed V and J ends, which lost 5 bases and 0 bases, there was a span of 15 bases. This CDR3 comprises 16 residues.

The chain recombines TRBV10-3 with TRBJ2-5; 10 bases align to TRBD2. The CDR3 has 12 amino acids. Losses at the gene ends were 11 bases for V and 4 bases for J; bases not matched to a gene: 4. Germline CDR1 reads ENHRY; CDR2 reads SYGVKD. The CDR3 sequence is CASRTSGETQYF. CDR3 nucleotide sequence: TGTGCCTCTAGGACTAGCGGAGAGACCCAGTACTTC.

This clone was observed a handful of times. V is TRBV6-5 and J is TRBJ1-5; D gene ambiguous. The germline CDR1 and CDR2 sequences are MNHEY and SVGAGI. The CDR3 consists of 15 residues. Between the trimmed V and J ends, which lost 6 bases and 6 bases, there was a span of 18 bases. The CDR3 reads CASSPHMPDGQPQHF. The DNA of the CDR3 is TGTGCCAGCAGCCCCCATATGCCAGATGGTCAGCCCCAGCATTTT.